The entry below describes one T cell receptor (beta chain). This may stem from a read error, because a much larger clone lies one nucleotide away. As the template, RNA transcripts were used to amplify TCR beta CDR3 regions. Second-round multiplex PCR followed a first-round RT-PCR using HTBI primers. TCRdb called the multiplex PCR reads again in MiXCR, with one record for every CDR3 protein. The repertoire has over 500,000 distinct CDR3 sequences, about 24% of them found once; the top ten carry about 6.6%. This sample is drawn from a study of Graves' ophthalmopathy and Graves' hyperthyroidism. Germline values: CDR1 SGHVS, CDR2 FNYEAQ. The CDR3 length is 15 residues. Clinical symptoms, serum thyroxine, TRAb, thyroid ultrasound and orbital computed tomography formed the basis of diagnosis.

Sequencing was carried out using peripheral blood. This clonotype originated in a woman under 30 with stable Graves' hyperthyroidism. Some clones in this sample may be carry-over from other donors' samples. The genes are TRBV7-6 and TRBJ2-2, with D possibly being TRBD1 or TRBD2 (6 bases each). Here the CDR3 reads CASSLGRGGTGELCF. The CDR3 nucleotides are TGTGCCAGCAGCTTAGGCAGGGGCGGGACCGGGGAGCTGTGTTTT.